Listed below are T cell receptor beta chains from one sample, sequenced in a study of spatial heterogeneity in lung cancer. Using its own MiXCR run on the 5' RACE reads, TCRdb lists one record per CDR3 protein. This table has 45,000 to 55,000 distinct CDR3 sequences, around 11% appearing once. Sequences were derived from PBMCs, sampled at follow-up. All receptors come from a male donor with early-stage non-small cell lung cancer. CDR3s leave out the opening cysteine and the closing phenylalanine or tryptophan. The order of the fields is CDR3 protein, CDR3 length, J gene, V gene.

CDR3 protein: ASSLDPGKETQY
CDR3 length: 12
J gene: TRBJ2-5
V gene: TRBV5-1

CDR3 protein: ASSPSLRVSGNTIY
CDR3 length: 14
J gene: TRBJ1-3
V gene: TRBV12-3/TRBV12-4

CDR3 protein: ASSFIQGADTQY
CDR3 length: 12
J gene: TRBJ2-3
V gene: TRBV12-3/TRBV12-4

CDR3 protein: AWSVQQGTEAF
CDR3 length: 11
J gene: TRBJ1-1
V gene: TRBV30

CDR3 protein: SAPQPGRDQETQY
CDR3 length: 13
J gene: TRBJ2-5
V gene: TRBV20-1

CDR3 protein: SASRGAGEGDTQY
CDR3 length: 13
J gene: TRBJ2-3
V gene: TRBV20-1

CDR3 protein: ASSPAAPEKEKLF
CDR3 length: 13
J gene: TRBJ1-4
V gene: TRBV5-1

CDR3 protein: SAKDTGGVTNEKLF
CDR3 length: 14
J gene: TRBJ1-4
V gene: TRBV20-1

CDR3 protein: ASSEVRHNTGELF
CDR3 length: 13
J gene: TRBJ2-2
V gene: TRBV2

CDR3 protein: ASSLGNAAGELF
CDR3 length: 12
J gene: TRBJ2-2
V gene: TRBV12-3/TRBV12-4

CDR3 protein: ASSYTPGLASDEQF
CDR3 length: 14
J gene: TRBJ2-1
V gene: TRBV6-2/TRBV6-3

CDR3 protein: ASSFQGSGGEQY
CDR3 length: 12
J gene: TRBJ2-7
V gene: TRBV7-2

CDR3 protein: SALSGNQPQH
CDR3 length: 10
J gene: TRBJ1-5
V gene: TRBV20-1

CDR3 protein: ASARGQSTSGSSYEQY
CDR3 length: 16
J gene: TRBJ2-7
V gene: TRBV21-1

CDR3 protein: ASSLGRSGNTIY
CDR3 length: 12
J gene: TRBJ1-3
V gene: TRBV3-1

CDR3 protein: ASSYVAGATGTQY
CDR3 length: 13
J gene: TRBJ2-3
V gene: TRBV6-2/TRBV6-3

CDR3 protein: ASSSQSRYGEAF
CDR3 length: 12
J gene: TRBJ1-1
V gene: TRBV7-4

CDR3 protein: ASSLWSGEGEKLF
CDR3 length: 13
J gene: TRBJ1-4
V gene: TRBV27

CDR3 protein: ASSTLAGGSDTQY
CDR3 length: 13
J gene: TRBJ2-3
V gene: TRBV7-3

CDR3 protein: ASSPREAKNIQY
CDR3 length: 12
J gene: TRBJ2-4
V gene: TRBV27

CDR3 protein: SRVGPTTDTQY
CDR3 length: 11
J gene: TRBJ2-3
V gene: TRBV20-1

CDR3 protein: ASSPGVGVAQETQY
CDR3 length: 14
J gene: TRBJ2-5
V gene: TRBV5-1

CDR3 protein: ATAGTGDGETQY
CDR3 length: 12
J gene: TRBJ2-5
V gene: TRBV10-2

CDR3 protein: ASSNQETQY
CDR3 length: 9
J gene: TRBJ2-5
V gene: TRBV7-9

CDR3 protein: ASSTWESTDTQY
CDR3 length: 12
J gene: TRBJ2-3
V gene: TRBV4-1

CDR3 protein: ASKGSLIEGEQF
CDR3 length: 12
J gene: TRBJ2-1
V gene: TRBV3-1

CDR3 protein: ASSQTEYEQY
CDR3 length: 10
J gene: TRBJ2-7
V gene: TRBV18

CDR3 protein: ASSSARLGIEAF
CDR3 length: 12
J gene: TRBJ1-1
V gene: TRBV6-6

CDR3 protein: ASSLQGAAYEQY
CDR3 length: 12
J gene: TRBJ2-7
V gene: TRBV5-1

CDR3 protein: ASSYQSGTAYEQY
CDR3 length: 13
J gene: TRBJ2-7
V gene: TRBV6-5

CDR3 protein: AISGTSGGTDTQY
CDR3 length: 13
J gene: TRBJ2-3
V gene: TRBV10-3

CDR3 protein: SARTSGTPYEQY
CDR3 length: 12
J gene: TRBJ2-7
V gene: TRBV20-1

CDR3 protein: ASSQNRDFDPGAF
CDR3 length: 13
J gene: TRBJ1-1
V gene: TRBV28

CDR3 protein: ASSSPGRRYGYT
CDR3 length: 12
J gene: TRBJ1-2
V gene: TRBV11-2

CDR3 protein: ASSDGPAGEQF
CDR3 length: 11
J gene: TRBJ2-1
V gene: TRBV12-3/TRBV12-4

CDR3 protein: AGTGGLSFNEQF
CDR3 length: 12
J gene: TRBJ2-1
V gene: TRBV7-2

CDR3 protein: ASKGAVYEQY
CDR3 length: 10
J gene: TRBJ2-7
V gene: TRBV12-3/TRBV12-4

CDR3 protein: ASSPGGAARNEQF
CDR3 length: 13
J gene: TRBJ2-1
V gene: TRBV18

CDR3 protein: ASSSTPTVNYGYT
CDR3 length: 13
J gene: TRBJ1-2
V gene: TRBV5-1

CDR3 protein: ASRTRTSGNGDTQY
CDR3 length: 14
J gene: TRBJ2-3
V gene: TRBV6-2/TRBV6-3

CDR3 protein: ASSPAGLAGTDTQY
CDR3 length: 14
J gene: TRBJ2-3
V gene: TRBV7-3

CDR3 protein: ASSLFGETEAF
CDR3 length: 11
J gene: TRBJ1-1
V gene: TRBV27

CDR3 protein: ASSSRGLSGKVYNEQF
CDR3 length: 16
J gene: TRBJ2-1
V gene: TRBV7-2

CDR3 protein: ASSLLSVNYGYT
CDR3 length: 12
J gene: TRBJ1-2
V gene: TRBV28

CDR3 protein: ASSIIGQGAYNEQF
CDR3 length: 14
J gene: TRBJ2-1
V gene: TRBV19

CDR3 protein: ASSPWASGRASYEQY
CDR3 length: 15
J gene: TRBJ2-7
V gene: TRBV7-9

CDR3 protein: ASSLAANQPQH
CDR3 length: 11
J gene: TRBJ1-5
V gene: TRBV28